A few counts support the clone carrying this TCR beta chain. The entry originates in a study of T-cell memory formation after mild COVID-19. TCRdb passed the 5' RACE reads through MiXCR, listing each CDR3 protein once. The sample shows roughly 450,000 distinct CDR3 sequences, roughly 18% of them seen only once. Trimming cost V 3 bases and J 8 bases, with 16 bases left between them. The germline gives CDR1 SNHLY, CDR2 FYNNEI. The CDR3 consists of 14 residues. The source material was PBMCs or a T cell subset sorted from them (not recorded which). This clonotype was sampled from a man in his late teens or twenties who had mild COVID-19 (a few samples of this study predate the infection). Cell type and time point are not known. The chain recombines TRBV2 with TRBJ1-1, with D perhaps TRBD1 (5 bases). The CDR3 DNA is TGTGCCAGCAGTGATGGCTGGGGCGCCCCGGAAGCTTTCTTT. Translation: CASSDGWGAPEAFF. Together with reference TRBV2 and TRBJ1-1, the CDR3 gives the full variable domain: EPEVTQTPSHQVTQMGQEVILRCVPISNHLYFYWYRQILGQKVEFLVSFYNNEISEKSEIFDDQFSVERPDGSNFTLKIRSTKLEDSAMYFCASSDGWGAPEAFFGQGTRLTVV.